The TCR beta chain under discussion was sequenced for a study of blood T cells in healthy people across ages. Regarding the study as a whole: Researchers judged that diversity estimates from one million T cells fell short of true values. Changes seen in expanded clonotypes were possibly confounded by donor CMV status left unknown.

Primers used in a second PCR of roughly 7 to 12 cycles were a sample-barcoded 5' primer and a J-beta primer mix. Via MiXCR, TCRdb re-called the 5' RACE reads, giving one row per CDR3 protein. Of 800,000 to 900,000 distinct CDR3 sequences detected, around 68% appear once; the ten largest clones hold 28%. Concerning this clonotype: Its specificity is unknown.

CDR3 length: 11 amino acids. Germline assignment: CDR1 SGHTA and CDR2 FQGTGA. V was clipped by 4 bases and J by 10 bases, with 8 bases between them. The material sequenced was blood. The chain uses TRBV7-3 and TRBJ2-1; maybe TRBD1 (6 bases). This sequence originates from a man aged 30 to 39 in good health. The CDR3 nucleotides read TGTGCCAGCAGCTCAGGGGTGGAGCAGTTCTTC. Protein product: CASSSGVEQFF. The entire variable domain, with the rest obtained from reference TRBV7-3 and TRBJ2-1, is as follows: GAGVSQTPSNKVTEKGKYVELRCDPISGHTALYWYRQSLGQGPEFLIYFQGTGAADDSGLPNDRFFAVRPEGSVSTLKIQRTERGDSAVYLCASSSGVEQFFGPGTRLTVL.